The sequence of this T cell receptor (beta chain) was determined in a study of T cells in localized non-small cell lung cancer. Points from the study as a whole: Appearance in adjacent lung was seen for a median about 59 of the top 100 tumor clones. Higher blood T cell density tracked longer overall survival. There was higher T cell clonality in uninvolved adjacent lung than in tumor, and it was highest there. It remains possible that heterogeneity exists, since only one tumor region was sequenced.

The germline V gene has CDR1 SGDLS and CDR2 YYNGEE. The length of the CDR3 is 15 residues. Trimming left V 0 bases short and J 0 bases short, with 6 bases between. Generated by immunoSEQ multiplex PCR, the TCRdb table keeps only in-frame clones and is missing some. This sample has around 29,000 clones; more than 75% occur once, and the top ten carry 10% to 15%. Of note for this clone: No antigen is known for it.

The chain couples TRBV9 to TRBJ1-4; D is uncertain. Here the sequenced sample was peripheral blood, taken before any cancer treatment. The clonotype was recovered from a female donor of 60 years or more with stage III squamous cell lung carcinoma. CDR3 in DNA: TGTGCCAGCAGCGTAGGGGGTGCAACTAATGAAAAACTGTTTTTT. It encodes CASSVGGATNEKLFF.